Listed below are T cell receptor beta chains from one sample, sequenced in a study of T cells in Graves' hyperthyroidism and ophthalmopathy. TCRdb re-called the multiplex PCR reads through MiXCR, storing one row per CDR3 protein. Here the sample spans hundreds of thousands of distinct CDR3 sequences, less than 45% being singletons. The specimen sequenced was peripheral blood or thyroid tissue (not recorded which). The receptors shown here come from an adult man with Graves' disease, either hyperthyroidism or ophthalmopathy (not recorded which). Each CDR3 is given without its conserved first and last residue. A D gene is named only where the DNA matches it firmly.

j_gene: TRBJ1-6
v_gene: TRBV20-1
d_gene: TRBD1
CDR3aa: SAGQGAYNSPLH

j_gene: TRBJ2-3
v_gene: TRBV19
d_gene: -
CDR3aa: ASPDTQY

j_gene: TRBJ1-1
v_gene: TRBV11-3
d_gene: TRBD1
CDR3aa: ASSHSTGGVEAF

j_gene: TRBJ1-1
v_gene: TRBV19
d_gene: TRBD1
CDR3aa: ASTEDRGRKNTEAF

j_gene: TRBJ2-5
v_gene: TRBV19
d_gene: TRBD2
CDR3aa: ASSMGLAGYMETQY

j_gene: TRBJ1-6
v_gene: TRBV29-1
d_gene: -
CDR3aa: SVDKQCVSYNSPLH

j_gene: TRBJ1-1
v_gene: TRBV6-1
d_gene: TRBD1
CDR3aa: ASSEGTGGARGEAF

j_gene: TRBJ2-2
v_gene: TRBV6-6
d_gene: TRBD2
CDR3aa: AISELAGARTGELF

j_gene: TRBJ2-7
v_gene: TRBV7-9
d_gene: -
CDR3aa: ASSHSVEGQGTIEQY

j_gene: TRBJ1-3
v_gene: TRBV2
d_gene: -
CDR3aa: ASSIPPTATSGNTIY

j_gene: TRBJ2-7
v_gene: TRBV19
d_gene: TRBD1
CDR3aa: ASSTGTGFSGIEQY

j_gene: TRBJ1-2
v_gene: TRBV7-8
d_gene: TRBD1
CDR3aa: ASSFGTGAMNYGYT

j_gene: TRBJ1-4
v_gene: TRBV2
d_gene: -
CDR3aa: ASRPLGEATEKLF

j_gene: TRBJ1-2
v_gene: TRBV20-1
d_gene: TRBD1
CDR3aa: SATPKTGSGYT

j_gene: TRBJ1-6
v_gene: TRBV6-6
d_gene: -
CDR3aa: ASSYSGAENSPLH

j_gene: TRBJ2-7
v_gene: TRBV7-9
d_gene: TRBD1
CDR3aa: ASSGYRGDYEQY

j_gene: TRBJ1-5
v_gene: TRBV6-1
d_gene: TRBD1
CDR3aa: ASSKATGGGQPQH

j_gene: TRBJ1-1
v_gene: TRBV7-2
d_gene: TRBD1
CDR3aa: ASSYRRGGTEAF

j_gene: TRBJ1-1
v_gene: TRBV29-1
d_gene: -
CDR3aa: SVDGQLNTEAF

j_gene: TRBJ2-2
v_gene: TRBV2
d_gene: -
CDR3aa: ASSQVGSRGTGELF

j_gene: TRBJ2-5
v_gene: TRBV7-7
d_gene: -
CDR3aa: ASSLSPGGETQY

j_gene: TRBJ2-5
v_gene: TRBV10-3
d_gene: -
CDR3aa: AISESDGETQY

j_gene: TRBJ1-4
v_gene: TRBV11-2
d_gene: TRBD1
CDR3aa: ASSKGALEEKLF

j_gene: TRBJ1-5
v_gene: TRBV4-3
d_gene: -
CDR3aa: ASSQRFGDSNQPQH

j_gene: TRBJ2-5
v_gene: TRBV10-3
d_gene: TRBD2
CDR3aa: AISRTSGRGRETQY

j_gene: TRBJ1-1
v_gene: TRBV2
d_gene: TRBD1
CDR3aa: ASNSDRVNTEAF

j_gene: TRBJ1-1
v_gene: TRBV9
d_gene: -
CDR3aa: ASSGVDTKAF

j_gene: TRBJ1-5
v_gene: TRBV2
d_gene: TRBD1
CDR3aa: ASSIGQVNQPQH

j_gene: TRBJ2-7
v_gene: TRBV29-1
d_gene: -
CDR3aa: SVPGPSYEQY

j_gene: TRBJ1-3
v_gene: TRBV6-6
d_gene: -
CDR3aa: ASSWTTTGGTIY

j_gene: TRBJ2-3
v_gene: TRBV19
d_gene: -
CDR3aa: ASRSGPSTDTQY